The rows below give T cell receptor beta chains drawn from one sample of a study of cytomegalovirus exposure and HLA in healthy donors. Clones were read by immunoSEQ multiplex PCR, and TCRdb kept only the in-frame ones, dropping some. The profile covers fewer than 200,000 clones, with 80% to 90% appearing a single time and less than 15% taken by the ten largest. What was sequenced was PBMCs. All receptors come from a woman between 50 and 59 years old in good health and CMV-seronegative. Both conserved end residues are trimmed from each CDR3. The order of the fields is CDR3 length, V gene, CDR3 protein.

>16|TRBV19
ASSIGRPSGPFSYEQY
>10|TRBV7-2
ASSWEAREQY
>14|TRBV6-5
ASSYYRRTIQETQY
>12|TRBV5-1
ASSPARGAYEQY
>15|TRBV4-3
ASSQDPTSGSGHQQF
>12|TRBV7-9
ASSPSGRPYEQY
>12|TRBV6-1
ASSGDSRNEKLF
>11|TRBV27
ASRYRQGNEQY
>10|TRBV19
ASSAGLETQY
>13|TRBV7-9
ASSLRGGLGETQY
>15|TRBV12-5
ASGLFGLVGINYGYT
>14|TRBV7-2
ASSPRRDTRTSEAF
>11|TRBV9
ASSVGQGDGYT
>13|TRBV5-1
ASSLGDRPYNEQF
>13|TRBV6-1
ASIPAGTGNEKLF
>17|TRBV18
ASSRTSLDRGTKQDGYT
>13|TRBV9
ASRAGTSSADTQY
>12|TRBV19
ASSITGLTGELF
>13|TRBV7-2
ASSSASGAGNEQF
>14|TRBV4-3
ASSQDSNGGWYEQY
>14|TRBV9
ASRPGTSDFTDTQY
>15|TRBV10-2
ASSDALRTIQAGELF
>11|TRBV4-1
ASSQDRNTEAF
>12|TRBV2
ASSEQGLTGELF
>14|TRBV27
ASSFPADRPPEKLF
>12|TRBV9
ASSGAISGNTIY
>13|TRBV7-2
ASSPRGGDYNEQF
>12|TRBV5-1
ASSLAPGNYGYT
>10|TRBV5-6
ASSLGHGGYT
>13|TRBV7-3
ASSFAGVAANEQF
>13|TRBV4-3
ASSSGQRTPTEQF
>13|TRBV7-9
SSSSGQAQNTEAF
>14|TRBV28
ASSPLSGEPLYGYT
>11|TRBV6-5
ASSYREAGGYT
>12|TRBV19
ASSLQGSQTEAF
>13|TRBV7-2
ASSLRWDSQFNQH
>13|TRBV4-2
AGSQERQFTDTQY
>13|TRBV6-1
ASSASGDPNQPQH
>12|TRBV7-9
ASSLAINRDEQF
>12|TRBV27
ASQIEGGSYEQY
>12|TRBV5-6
ASSSVLPGSPLH
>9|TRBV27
ASSSNYEQY
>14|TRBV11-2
ASSQRPRPPANEQF
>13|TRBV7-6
ASTNEGGPYQTQY
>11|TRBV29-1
SVPGQGLDTQY
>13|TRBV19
ALQGQITSTDTQY
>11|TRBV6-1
ASSDRGNQPQH
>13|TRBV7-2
ASSLRGQGNTEAF
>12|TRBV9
ASSGQQGIGGYT